The next 21 T cell receptor beta chains were all read from a single sample in a study of T cell repertoires in cytomegalovirus infection. These receptors have no identified antigens. TCRdb analysed the reads with MiXCR anew, one entry per CDR3 protein. In the table there are roughly 920,000 distinct CDR3 sequences, 25% to 40% of which are singletons. The sample was cultured CD8+ T cells from PBMCs, taken from culture after CMV antigen stimulation. The receptors were gathered from a human donor in good health (CMV status not recorded). Some clones in this sample may be carry-over from other donors' samples.

The V call is TRBV5-1, the J call TRBJ1-5; no clear D. The germline V gene encodes CDR1 SGHRS and CDR2 YFSETQ. CDR3 length: 18 amino acids. V lost 0 bases, J lost 0 bases, and 16 bases lay in between. CDR3 sequence: CASSLERDSPISNQPQHF. The CDR3 DNA is TGCGCCAGCAGCTTGGAACGGGATTCCCCGATTAGCAATCAGCCCCAGCATTTT. Combining the CDR3 with reference TRBV5-1 and TRBJ1-5 gives the whole variable domain KAGVTQTPRYLIKTRGQQVTLSCSPISGHRSVSWYQQTPGQGLQFLFEYFSETQRNKGNFPGRFSGRQFSNSRSEMNVSTLELGDSALYLCASSLERDSPISNQPQHFGDGTRLSIL.

The chain links TRBV19 to TRBJ2-5; 7 nucleotides align to TRBD2. The junction had 14 bases not matched to a gene; V was cut back by 6 bases and J by 4 bases. Germline CDR1 is LNHDA and CDR2 is SQIVND (reference sequence). The CDR3 length is 16 residues. DNA for the CDR3: TGTGCCAGTAGCGTATCTAGCGGCAGTGGCCTAGAGACCCAGTACTTC. Amino acids: CASSVSSGSGLETQYF.

This rearrangement joins TRBV14 to TRBJ2-2; 8 positions match TRBD1. From germline, CDR1 is SGHDN and CDR2 FVKESK. This CDR3 has 17 amino acids. Germline trimming cut 4 bases from V and 1 base from J; bases unmatched to any gene: 8. The DNA for the CDR3 is TGTGCCAGCAGCCTCTTCCGGACAGGGAAGAACACCGGGGAGCTGTTTTTT. Protein sequence: CASSLFRTGKNTGELFF.

The CDR3, as DNA: TGCAGCGTTAATGTAGCGGGGGACCACACCGGGGAGCTGTTTTTT. Its protein product is CSVNVAGDHTGELFF. The chain links TRBV29-1 to TRBJ2-2; 9 positions agree with TRBD2. CDR1 and CDR2 (germline): SQVTM, ANQGSEA. The CDR3 contains 15 residues. V lost 5 bases, J lost 3 bases, and 7 bases stayed unmatched.

This rearrangement joins TRBV7-9 to TRBJ2-2, with D perhaps TRBD2 (5 bases). From germline, CDR1 is SEHNR and CDR2 FQNEAQ (reference sequence). V was shortened by 3 bases and J by 5 bases, with 10 bases between the two germline ends. The CDR3 runs 14 residues. In nucleotides, the CDR3 is TGTGCCAGCAGCTTCCCCCCGGGAACCGGGGAGCTGTTTTTT. Translation: CASSFPPGTGELFF.

This chain uses TRBV7-2 with TRBJ1-2, with 9 bases matching TRBD1. The V and J ends lost 5 bases and 8 bases, in that order; junction bases with no gene match: 9. This CDR3 contains 14 residues. CDR1 is SGHTA and CDR2 is FQGNSA in the germline V gene. The CDR3 DNA is TGTGCCAGCAGCGCCGGGACAGGGAGTTGGGGCTACACCTTC. Protein: CASSAGTGSWGYTF.

Comments on this clonotype: The junction departs from the called germline gene at one end, perhaps through a read error. The V call is TRBV11-3, the J call TRBJ1-5; the D is unclear. The CDR3 spans 16 residues. Germline-derived CDR1 and CDR2 are SGHNT and YENEEA. The CDR3 region has the DNA TGTGACAGCAGCTTTTATCCGGGTCCTAGCAATCAGCCCCAGCATTTT. It yields the protein CDSSFYPGPSNQPQHF.

V and J are TRBV7-9 and TRBJ2-3; 13 nucleotides align to TRBD2. CDR1 is SEHNR, CDR2 FQNEAQ, per germline (reference sequence). Trimming cost V 6 bases and J 1 base; bases outside gene matches: 1. The CDR3 extends over 15 amino acids. The CDR3 here is CASSTSGGGTDTQYF. For the CDR3, the DNA is TGTGCCAGCAGTACTAGCGGGGGGGGCACAGATACGCAGTATTTT.

This clonotype was seen only a few times. This chain uses TRBV7-9 with TRBJ2-3, with D perhaps TRBD1 (6 bases). The CDR3 runs 14 residues. Trimming left V 6 bases short and J 4 bases short, with 14 bases between. Germline assignment: CDR1 SEHNR and CDR2 FQNEAQ (reference sequence). DNA of the CDR3: TGTGCCAGCAGTCTCTCCCAGGGGTCAGATACGCAGTATTTT. It codes for CASSLSQGSDTQYF.

In its sample, this clonotype was seen a few times. This chain's CDR3 is CSVELYPLNYGYTF. In DNA, the CDR3 is TGCAGCGTTGAATTGTATCCCCTTAACTATGGCTACACCTTC. The chain combines TRBV29-1 with TRBJ1-2; D gene unclear. Trimming removed 2 bases from V and 1 base from J, with 11 bases in between. The CDR3 runs to 14 residues. Germline loops: CDR1 SQVTM, CDR2 ANQGSEA.

V and J are TRBV12-3 or TRBV12-4 and TRBJ2-1; 13 nucleotides match TRBD2. The V segment lost 7 bases and the J segment 5 bases; nucleotides outside the gene matches: 2. The CDR3 covers 14 residues. CDR3 sequence (DNA): TGTGCCAGCACCACTAGCGGGGGGGACAATGAGCAGTTCTTC. It translates to CASTTSGGDNEQFF.

This clonotype was recorded a few times. CDR3 coding DNA: TGTGCCAGCAGTTACTCGGCAGGAAGGAACCCGCGAAGGATGAACACTGAAGCTTTCTTT. Amino acid sequence: CASSYSAGRNPRRMNTEAFF. This chain joins TRBV6-2 or TRBV6-3 and TRBJ1-1; D gene ambiguous. The germline V gene encodes CDR1 MNHEY and CDR2 SVGEGT. The CDR3 has 20 residues. V gave up 0 bases and J gave up 0 bases, with 23 bases separating them.

The V and J genes are TRBV4-2 and TRBJ1-1; D is unclear. Trimming cost V 5 bases and J 5 bases, with 18 bases left between them. CDR1 and CDR2 (germline): LGHNA, YNFKEQ. This CDR3 has 15 amino acids. CDR3 amino acids: CASSTTDQAGTEAFF. The DNA for the CDR3 is TGTGCCAGCAGCACAACCGACCAGGCCGGGACTGAAGCTTTCTTT.

A few counts support this clonotype. This chain joins TRBV11-3 and TRBJ1-5; D is ambiguous. V gave up 1 base and J gave up 0 bases, with 7 bases separating them. Germline CDR1 and CDR2: SGHNT and YENEEA. The CDR3 totals 15 residues. This chain's CDR3 is CASSLAEYSNQPQHF. CDR3 in DNA: TGTGCCAGCAGCTTAGCCGAATATAGCAATCAGCCCCAGCATTTT.

The chain links TRBV7-9 to TRBJ2-6; weak D call: TRBD1 (6 bases). V was clipped by 10 bases and J by 0 bases, with 25 bases between them. Germline V gives CDR1 SEHNR, CDR2 FQNEAQ (reference sequence). The CDR3 runs to 19 residues. This CDR3 is CANRDPKDGIYSGANVLTF. DNA for the CDR3: TGTGCCAACAGGGACCCAAAGGACGGTATTTACTCTGGGGCCAACGTCCTGACTTTC.

This clonotype has more than one count but fewer than ten. This chain uses TRBV4-1 with TRBJ2-3, with 10 bases aligning to TRBD2. Per germline, CDR1 MGHRA and CDR2 YSYEKL. The CDR3 covers 17 residues. Unmatched junction bases numbered 9, after V lost 4 bases and J lost 2 bases. This chain's CDR3 is CASSPRASGGYTDTQYF. DNA for the CDR3: TGCGCCAGCAGCCCCCGAGCTAGCGGGGGATACACAGATACGCAGTATTTT.

There are many counts of this clonotype. The chain carries TRBV7-2 and TRBJ2-7; possible D gene TRBD2, 6 bases. Germline V gives CDR1 SGHTA, CDR2 FQGNSA. The CDR3 has 15 amino acids. V lost 7 bases and J lost 1, with 17 bases in between. CDR3 sequence: CASTAPGEGSYEQYF. CDR3 nucleotide sequence: TGTGCCAGCACCGCTCCGGGAGAGGGATCCTACGAGCAGTACTTC.

The chain joins TRBV6-5 to TRBJ1-6, with D uncertain. Trimming pared 2 bases from V and 11 bases from J, leaving 16 bases between. This CDR3 has 15 amino acids. From germline, CDR1 is MNHEY and CDR2 SVGAGI. CDR3 sequence: CASSYRSSREPPLHF. CDR3 bases: TGTGCCAGCAGTTACCGATCGAGTAGGGAGCCACCCCTCCACTTT.

This clonotype was seen a few times. This chain uses TRBV24-1 with TRBJ2-3; TRBD1 is a possible D gene (6 bases). Germline CDR1 is KGHDR and CDR2 is SFDVKD. Trimming removed 3 bases at V and 1 base at J, with 16 bases between. The CDR3 runs 17 residues. As DNA, the CDR3 is TGTGCCACCAGTGATCAGGACCAGCAGGGGCGCACAGATACGCAGTATTTT. It translates to CATSDQDQQGRTDTQYF.

This clonotype has more than one count but fewer than ten. This sequence joins TRBV5-6 and TRBJ2-1, with D tentatively TRBD2 (7 bases). This CDR3 region has 16 residues. The germline CDR1 and CDR2 sequences are SGHDT and YYEEEE. With 2 bases removed from V and 2 bases from J, the gap between germline ends came to 14 bases. The CDR3 DNA sequence: TGTGCCAGCAGCTTTGTCGCGGGGGCAGCCTACAATGAGCAGTTCTTC. Translating it yields CASSFVAGAAYNEQFF.

The V gene is TRBV7-9, the J gene TRBJ2-7, with D tentatively TRBD1 (6 bases). The CDR3 is 16 residues long. Germline V gene data show CDR1 as SEHNR and CDR2 as FQNEAQ (reference sequence). Trimming cost V 0 bases and J 0 bases, with 12 bases left between them. CDR3 protein: CASSLAVGGRSYEQYV. As DNA, the CDR3 is TGTGCCAGCAGCTTAGCTGTAGGGGGTCGCTCCTACGAGCAGTACGTC.